Following are 21 T cell receptor beta chains from one sample sequenced in a study of cytomegalovirus exposure and HLA in healthy donors. Repertoires were generated with immunoSEQ multiplex PCR, while TCRdb's copy carries only in-frame clones and drops some. Of about 200,000 clones detected, around 86% appear once; the ten largest clones hold approximately 2%. Sequenced material: PBMCs. The receptor set was obtained from a woman aged 18-29 years in good health and CMV-seropositive.

The chain combines TRBV10-3 with TRBJ2-5; D not resolved. Germline V gives CDR1 ENHRY, CDR2 SYGVKD. The CDR3 loop spans 11 amino acids. Trimming took 11 bases from V and 0 from J, leaving 7 bases between them. CDR3 DNA sequence: TGTGCCTCGACAAACCAAGAGACCCAGTACTTC. Translated, it gives CASTNQETQYF.

V usage is TRBV7-2 and J usage is TRBJ1-3; D is undetermined. Germline CDR1 reads SGHTA; CDR2 reads FQGNSA. This CDR3 comprises 18 residues. V lost 1 base, J lost 0 bases, and 16 bases lay in between. CDR3 region: CASSLERGSKISGNTIYF. The CDR3 DNA reads TGTGCCAGCAGCTTAGAGCGAGGCTCCAAAATCTCTGGAAACACCATATATTTT.

This clone was seen only once. V and J are TRBV11-2 and TRBJ2-7, with 7 positions matching TRBD2. CDR1 and CDR2 (germline): SGHAT, FQNNGV. CDR3 length: 13 amino acids. V trimming: 5 bases; J trimming: 3 bases; junction bases outside the gene matches: 4. This CDR3 reads CASSLRDYYEQYF. The CDR3 DNA follows: TGTGCCAGCAGCCTCCGGGACTACTACGAGCAGTACTTC.

V usage is TRBV2 and J usage is TRBJ2-4; 7 bases are shared with TRBD2. CDR3 length: 14 amino acids. Trimming at V came to 4 bases and at J to 7 bases, leaving 7 bases not matched to a gene. Germline lookup yields CDR1 SNHLY and CDR2 FYNNEI. CDR3: CASSGGGIANIQYF. The CDR3 DNA is TGTGCCAGCAGTGGGGGGGGGATAGCGAACATTCAGTACTTC.

The V gene is TRBV18, the J gene TRBJ2-7, with 7 positions matching TRBD2. The CDR3 has 16 residues. Unmatched junction bases numbered 9, after V lost 2 bases and J lost 2 bases. The V gene's germline CDR1 is KGHSH and CDR2 LQKENI. CDR3 DNA: TGTGCCAGCTCACCAGGGGTCGGGGGGACCGCCTACGAGCAGTACTTC. Translated, it gives CASSPGVGGTAYEQYF.

The rearrangement links TRBV5-1 to TRBJ2-1; tentative D call: TRBD1 (6 bases). Germline loops: CDR1 SGHRS, CDR2 YFSETQ. This CDR3 contains 15 residues. V was trimmed by 3 bases and J by 5 bases, leaving 15 bases between them. The CDR3 DNA sequence: TGCGCCAGCAGCTCGTCAGGGGATCCCCACAATGAGCAGTTCTTC. Residues: CASSSSGDPHNEQFF.

V and J are TRBV27 and TRBJ2-2; D is perhaps TRBD1 (5 bases). The CDR3 length is 13 residues. Looked up from germline, CDR1 is MNHEY and CDR2 is SMNVEV (reference sequence). Trimming removed 6 bases at V and 1 base at J, with 6 bases between. The CDR3, as DNA: TGTGCCAGCAGCCAGGGGAACACCGGGGAGCTGTTTTTT. This sequence encodes CASSQGNTGELFF.

The chain links TRBV18 to TRBJ1-2; maybe TRBD1 (6 bases). This CDR3 is 14 amino acids long. The V and J ends lost 6 bases and 8 bases respectively, with 19 bases between them. Looked up from germline, CDR1 is KGHSH and CDR2 is LQKENI. The CDR3 spells CASSPEPGQSGYTF. The CDR3 DNA reads TGTGCCAGCTCGCCTGAACCCGGACAGAGCGGCTACACCTTC. Together with reference TRBV18 and TRBJ1-2, the CDR3 gives the full variable domain: NAGVMQNPRHLVRRRGQEARLRCSPMKGHSHVYWYRQLPEEGLKFMVYLQKENIIDESGMPKERFSAEFPKEGPSILRIQQVVRGDSAAYFCASSPEPGQSGYTFGSGTRLTVV.

The chain recombines TRBV6-1 with TRBJ2-1; 7 bases map to TRBD2. The junction had 11 bases not matched to a gene; V was cut back by 11 bases and J by 4 bases. Germline CDR1 MNHNS, CDR2 SASEGT. The CDR3 loop spans 14 amino acids. The CDR3 DNA reads as TGTGCCTCGGCCCGGGACTATCGATACAATGAGCAGTTCTTC. This encodes CASARDYRYNEQFF.

This clone showed up just once. This chain joins TRBV30 and TRBJ2-7, with TRBD1 identical over 8 bases. Germline V CDR1 and CDR2: GTSNPN, SVGIG (reference sequence). CDR3 length equals 14 residues. With 0 bases clipped from V and 4 bases from J, the junction kept 5 bases outside the gene matches. This chain's CDR3 is CAWSVLNRGYEQYF. DNA of the CDR3: TGTGCCTGGAGTGTACTAAACAGGGGGTACGAGCAGTACTTC.

This CDR3 reads CASTYFFGDSPYEQYF. DNA for the CDR3: TGCGCCAGCACCTACTTTTTTGGGGACAGTCCCTACGAGCAGTACTTC. This rearrangement joins TRBV5-1 to TRBJ2-7, with 7 bases fitting TRBD1. The germline CDR1 and CDR2 sequences are SGHRS and YFSETQ. V shed 6 bases and J 2 bases; nucleotides not matched to a gene: 14. The CDR3 totals 16 residues. Together with reference TRBV5-1 and TRBJ2-7, the CDR3 gives the full variable domain: KAGVTQTPRYLIKTRGQQVTLSCSPISGHRSVSWYQQTPGQGLQFLFEYFSETQRNKGNFPGRFSGRQFSNSRSEMNVSTLELGDSALYLCASTYFFGDSPYEQYFGPGTRLTVT.

This clone appeared once. The CDR3 reads CASSLGDREQETQYF. CDR3 bases: TGTGCCAGCAGCTTAGGTGACAGGGAACAAGAGACCCAGTACTTC. This chain links TRBV13 with TRBJ2-5; 7 bases match TRBD1. Trimming removed 0 bases from V and 2 bases from J; junction bases left unmatched: 3. Germline V CDR1 and CDR2: PRHDT, FYEKMQ (reference sequence). This CDR3 has 15 amino acids.

The chain is built from TRBV29-1 and TRBJ2-7, with 11 bases fitting TRBD2. The CDR3 runs to 14 residues. CDR1 SQVTM and CDR2 ANQGSEA come from the germline V gene. The J segment lost 7 bases and the V segment lost 6 bases, leaving 11 bases of the junction unmatched. In nucleotides, the CDR3 is TGCAGCGTGCAGATAGCGGGAGGGCCTCAGGAGCAGTACTTC. Its translation: CSVQIAGGPQEQYF.

The chain employs TRBV11-2 and TRBJ2-7; maybe TRBD2 (6 bases). CDR3 length equals 14 residues. V lost 4 bases and J lost 4, with 14 bases in between. CDR1 and CDR2 from the germline V gene are SGHAT and FQNNGV. The CDR3 DNA reads as TGTGCCAGCAGCTCTGGCCCGGGGACTTACGAGCAGTACTTC. Amino acid sequence: CASSSGPGTYEQYF.

The chain couples TRBV19 to TRBJ1-5, with D hard to call. Trimming shortened V by 4 bases and J by 1 base, and 17 bases separated the two germline ends. From germline, CDR1 is LNHDA and CDR2 SQIVND (reference sequence). The length of the CDR3 is 17 residues. The CDR3 DNA is TGTGCCAGTAGTAGGTTTTTGCGGGCCGCAAGCAATCAGCCCCAGCATTTT. Its translation is CASSRFLRAASNQPQHF.

The genes are TRBV11-2 and TRBJ2-1; 8 bases align to TRBD2. CDR1 and CDR2 from the germline V gene are SGHAT and FQNNGV. The CDR3 length is 17 residues. V lost 4 bases to trimming and J lost 8 bases; unmatched junction nucleotides: 16. This chain's CDR3 is CASSYWRRSGSRYEQFF. The CDR3 DNA reads TGTGCCAGCAGCTACTGGCGAAGAAGCGGGAGTAGGTATGAGCAGTTCTTC.

The chain carries TRBV5-4 and TRBJ1-1; 7 nucleotides align to TRBD1. V dropped 4 bases and J dropped 5; count of bases not matched to a gene: 8. The germline gives CDR1 SGHNT, CDR2 YYREEE (reference sequence). This CDR3 has 14 residues. The CDR3 loop is CASSPDRRGTEAFF. DNA for the CDR3: TGTGCCAGCAGCCCGGACAGGAGGGGGACTGAAGCTTTCTTT.

The chain couples TRBV28 to TRBJ1-2; TRBD1 is a possible D gene (6 bases). V dropped 5 bases and J dropped 4 bases, with 11 bases sitting between them. CDR3 length equals 13 residues. In germline, CDR1 is MDHEN, CDR2 SYDVKM. The CDR3 DNA sequence: TGTGCCAGCAGTCCACTGGACAGCTATGGCTACACCTTC. This encodes CASSPLDSYGYTF.

This sequence joins TRBV7-6 and TRBJ2-7; 13 nucleotides line up with TRBD2. In germline, CDR1 is SGHVS, CDR2 FNYEAQ. J was trimmed by 2 bases and V by 4 bases; bases with no gene match: 2. The CDR3 totals 15 residues. The DNA for the CDR3 is TGTGCCAGCAGCTGGGGACTAGCGGGGCCCTACGAGCAGTACTTC. Its translation is CASSWGLAGPYEQYF.

As regards this clone: The same CDR3 arises from other DNA sequences in this sample as well. V and J are TRBV15 and TRBJ2-7; D gene uncertain. The CDR3 is made up of 13 amino acids. V lost 1 base and J lost 1, with 5 bases in between. Per germline, CDR1 LNHNV and CDR2 YYDKDF (reference sequence). This chain's CDR3 is CATSRASSYEQYF. CDR3 sequence (DNA): TGTGCCACCAGCAGAGCTAGTTCCTACGAGCAGTACTTC. The entire variable domain, with the rest obtained from reference TRBV15 and TRBJ2-7, is as follows: DAMVIQNPRYQVTQFGKPVTLSCSQTLNHNVMYWYQQKSSQAPKLLFHYYDKDFNNEADTPDNFQSRRPNTSFCFLDIRSPGLGDTAMYLCATSRASSYEQYFGPGTRLTVT.

This sequence joins TRBV28 and TRBJ1-1; 8 positions match TRBD1. The trim removed 6 bases at V and 4 bases at J, leaving 10 bases unmatched. This CDR3 region has 15 residues. Germline V gene lookup returns CDR1 MDHEN and CDR2 SYDVKM. Here the CDR3 reads CASSRPQGAFTEAFF. Written as DNA, the CDR3 is TGTGCCAGCAGCAGACCTCAGGGGGCCTTCACTGAAGCTTTCTTT.